This is a list of T cell receptor beta chains from one sample in a study of control samples from healthy donors and cancer patients. Data came from immunoSEQ multiplex PCR; TCRdb stores just in-frame clones and leaves some out. Of fewer than 85,000 clones in the sample, over 90% were seen once. The source material was blood. All receptors come from a woman in her twenties or thirties in good health. Both conserved end residues are part of each CDR3. The D gene is left open where the match is weak. A row's size may be missing; if present it is once, few, many or a size class.

>-|TRBV2|TRBD1|TRBJ1-4
TGTGCCAGCAACTCACAAACAGGGGCCGGTGAAAAACTGTTTTTT
CASNSQTGAGEKLFF
>-|TRBV6-6|-|TRBJ1-1
TGTGCCAGCAGGGAAAGACAGAGAGAACATGAAGCTTTCTTT
CASRERQREHEAFF
>-|TRBV19|TRBD1|TRBJ1-4
TGTGCCAGTAGTGGTCGACAGGGGAGAGGAGAAAAACTGTTTTTT
CASSGRQGRGEKLFF
>-|TRBV5-4|-|TRBJ2-1
TGTGCCAGCAGCCGGAAGGACCCGAGCTCCTACAATGAGCAGTTCTTC
CASSRKDPSSYNEQFF
>once|TRBV6-5|TRBD2|TRBJ2-7
TGTGCCAGCAGACAGCCTAGCGGGGGGGCCGCCGAGCAGTACTTC
CASRQPSGGAAEQYF
>-|TRBV7-9|-|TRBJ1-2
TGTGCCAGCAGCTTCGTAGGCGGCTACACCTTC
CASSFVGGYTF
>-|TRBV6-5|TRBD1|TRBJ1-2
TGTGCCAGCACCCCCTTAGGGGGCGCGAGCGGCTACACCTTC
CASTPLGGASGYTF
>-|TRBV6-6|-|TRBJ2-1
TGTGCCAGCAGTTACTTTGGTCAGACTAATGAGCAGTTCTTC
CASSYFGQTNEQFF
>-|TRBV7-9|TRBD1|TRBJ1-4
TGTGCCAGCAACACAGGGGGCGAGGAAAAACTGTTTTTT
CASNTGGEEKLFF
>-|TRBV13|-|TRBJ1-5
TGTGCCAGCAGCTCAGGGGATCAGCCCCAGCATTTT
CASSSGDQPQHF
>-|TRBV19|TRBD1|TRBJ1-2
TGTGCCAGTAGTACCACTCAGGGGGGCTCTGGCTACACCTTC
CASSTTQGGSGYTF
>-|TRBV12-3/TRBV12-4|-|TRBJ1-2
TGTGCCAGCAGTGCTAGGTTCTATGGCTACACCTTC
CASSARFYGYTF
>-|TRBV9|-|TRBJ1-3
TGTGCCAGCAGCGTAGAGGCATCTGGAAACACCATATATTTT
CASSVEASGNTIYF
>-|TRBV30|-|TRBJ1-3
TGTGCCCGAGGGCTACAGTCTGGAAACACCATATATTTT
CARGLQSGNTIYF
>-|TRBV19|-|TRBJ1-5
TGTGCCAGTAGTATTGGAGCGGGTAGAAGCAATCAGCCCCAGCATTTT
CASSIGAGRSNQPQHF
>-|TRBV7-2|-|TRBJ2-3
TGTGCCAGCAGCTTTAGCAGGACAGTCACAGATACGCAGTATTTT
CASSFSRTVTDTQYF